This entry features one TCR beta chain sequence. The target antigen is unknown. The study reverse transcribed the entire isolated RNA, so it sequenced expressed TCRB transcripts. Profiled with immunoSEQ multiplex PCR; TCRdb holds only in-frame clones, not every one. The data contain roughly 140,000 clones, about a tenth of them seen just once; the ten biggest clones take up 0.5%. This entry is derived from a study of beta chain features in type 1 diabetes. Findings of the study overall: Among patients with Type 1 diabetes, TCRB CDR3s were moderately but significantly shorter in every one of the four CD4+ subsets.

The CDR3 loop spans 15 amino acids. Germline values: CDR1 SGHTA, CDR2 FQGNSA. V shed 5 bases and J shed 1 base, with 14 bases lying between them. Specimen: central memory CD4+ T cells from blood. The receptor was isolated from a man aged 25-40 years with type 1 diabetes. The rearrangement uses TRBV7-2 and TRBJ2-5, with D perhaps TRBD2 (5 bases). Here the CDR3 reads CASSPTVGVQETQYF. The DNA of the CDR3 is TGTGCCAGCAGCCCCACGGTCGGGGTCCAAGAGACCCAGTACTTC.